This is a list of T cell receptor beta chains from one sample in a study of chemoradiotherapy in HPV16-positive cancers. Here immunoSEQ multiplex PCR was the method, and the copy in TCRdb shows in-frame clones only, minus some. The table has roughly 8,000 clones, around 64% seen once. The sample here was taken from a patient who underwent chemoradiotherapy. These receptors were collected from a human donor with HPV-associated anogenital cancer. Both conserved end residues are part of each CDR3. A D gene is named only where the DNA matches it firmly. Clone size is stated in some rows and not others, as once, few, many or a class when expanded.

V: TRBV18
size: .
D: .
J: TRBJ1-5
DNA: TGTGCCAGCTCCTCCCATAGCAATCAGCCCCAGCATTTT
CDR3: CASSSHSNQPQHF

V: TRBV4-2
size: few
D: .
J: TRBJ2-7
DNA: TGTGCCAGCAGCCAATGGCCTCCAGAATCACCAAGAGGGTACGAGCAGTACTTC
CDR3: CASSQWPPESPRGYEQYF

V: TRBV6-5
size: few
D: .
J: TRBJ2-3
DNA: TGTGCCAGCAGTTACTCCGCCGGCAGGGGATGGGATACGCAGTATTTT
CDR3: CASSYSAGRGWDTQYF

V: TRBV28
size: once
D: .
J: TRBJ2-6
DNA: TGTGCCAGCACTCCTGGTGGGAGTCCCGGGGCCAACGTCCTGACTTTC
CDR3: CASTPGGSPGANVLTF

V: TRBV7-2
size: .
D: .
J: TRBJ1-2
DNA: TGTGCCAGCAGCTTAGTTGAGGGGGTACAGGGCTACACCTTC
CDR3: CASSLVEGVQGYTF

V: TRBV7-8
size: .
D: .
J: TRBJ2-3
DNA: TGTGCCAGCAGCTTAGACCGGTTTAGCACAGATACGCAGTATTTT
CDR3: CASSLDRFSTDTQYF

V: TRBV29-1
size: once
D: .
J: TRBJ2-5
DNA: TGCAGCCTGGGGGGCGTCATGGAGACCCAGTACTTC
CDR3: CSLGGVMETQYF

V: TRBV4-3
size: medium-sized
D: .
J: TRBJ2-7
DNA: TGCGCCAGCAGCCAAGATCGCTCCGAGACCTACGAGCAGTACTTC
CDR3: CASSQDRSETYEQYF

V: TRBV7-2
size: .
D: TRBD1
J: TRBJ1-1
DNA: TGTGCAACTAACAGGGGAGGTCGGACTGAAGCTTTCTTT
CDR3: CATNRGGRTEAFF

V: TRBV29-1
size: few
D: .
J: TRBJ2-1
DNA: TGCAGCTACGACGGGGAGACCTACAATGAGCAGTTCTTC
CDR3: CSYDGETYNEQFF

V: TRBV9
size: .
D: TRBD2
J: TRBJ2-3
DNA: TGTGCCAGCAGCACAAAGGGACTAACAGATACGCAGTATTTT
CDR3: CASSTKGLTDTQYF

V: TRBV13
size: few
D: .
J: TRBJ1-2
DNA: TGTGCCAGCAGCTTAGAAGGGTATGGCTACACCTTC
CDR3: CASSLEGYGYTF

V: TRBV28
size: .
D: .
J: TRBJ1-1
DNA: TGTGCCAGCACGACAGACCAGGTGAGGGCTTTCTTT
CDR3: CASTTDQVRAFF

V: TRBV30
size: once
D: .
J: TRBJ1-1
DNA: TGTGCCTGGAATAACCGCATGGGGGGAAGGACTGAAGCTTTCTTT
CDR3: CAWNNRMGGRTEAFF

V: TRBV19
size: .
D: TRBD1
J: TRBJ1-1
DNA: TGTGCCAGTAGCGCCGGGACAGGGAAAGCTTTCTTT
CDR3: CASSAGTGKAFF

V: TRBV5-6
size: .
D: .
J: TRBJ2-3
DNA: TGTGCCAGCAGCGGGGGGCGTAGCACAGATACGCAGTATTTT
CDR3: CASSGGRSTDTQYF

V: TRBV6-6
size: once
D: TRBD1
J: TRBJ2-7
DNA: TGTGCCAGCAGCCACCGGGACAGGGGTACCTACGAGCAGTACTTC
CDR3: CASSHRDRGTYEQYF

V: TRBV28
size: .
D: .
J: TRBJ1-2
DNA: TGTGCCAGCAGTTTAGGCCAGGGCTATGGCTACACCTTC
CDR3: CASSLGQGYGYTF

V: TRBV11-2
size: .
D: TRBD2
J: TRBJ2-5
DNA: TGTGCCAGCAGCGGCCGACTAGCCGGGGAGACCCAGTACTTC
CDR3: CASSGRLAGETQYF

V: TRBV18
size: few
D: .
J: TRBJ2-1
DNA: TGTGCCAGCTCACCAACTTTGGGCGAGCAGTTCTTC
CDR3: CASSPTLGEQFF

V: TRBV5-1
size: .
D: .
J: TRBJ2-1
DNA: TGCGCCAGCAGCCGCGGGGACAGCCCTCAATACAATGAGCAGTTCTTC
CDR3: CASSRGDSPQYNEQFF

V: TRBV7-2
size: few
D: .
J: TRBJ2-7
DNA: TGTGCCAGCAGCCCCGCCTACGAGCAGTACTTC
CDR3: CASSPAYEQYF

V: TRBV5-6
size: .
D: .
J: TRBJ1-1
DNA: TGTGCCAGCAGCTTGAGAAGGGGTCGAAACACTGAAGCTTTCTTT
CDR3: CASSLRRGRNTEAFF

V: TRBV5-6
size: .
D: .
J: TRBJ1-2
DNA: TGTGCCAGCAGAATGGGCAGCCGCTATGGCTACACCTTC
CDR3: CASRMGSRYGYTF

V: TRBV7-2
size: once
D: .
J: TRBJ2-5
DNA: TGTGCCAGCAGCTTTTGGGGGCGTAGGGAGACCCAGTACTTC
CDR3: CASSFWGRRETQYF

V: TRBV11-2
size: .
D: .
J: TRBJ2-7
DNA: TGTGCCAGCTGCGAGGGGGATGAGCAGTACTTC
CDR3: CASCEGDEQYF

V: TRBV7-2
size: .
D: TRBD2
J: TRBJ2-7
DNA: TGTGCCAGCAGCTTAGCTAGCGGGGCACACGAGCAGTACTTC
CDR3: CASSLASGAHEQYF

V: TRBV6-4
size: .
D: TRBD2
J: TRBJ2-3
DNA: TGTGCCAGCGGCGGCGGGGGGGGCTACGGCACAGATACGCAGTATTTT
CDR3: CASGGGGGYGTDTQYF

V: TRBV27
size: .
D: TRBD1
J: TRBJ2-5
DNA: TGTGCCAGCAGTTCGACAGGGGACCAAGAGACCCAGTACTTC
CDR3: CASSSTGDQETQYF

V: TRBV28
size: few
D: .
J: TRBJ1-5
DNA: TGTGCCAGCAGTTCAATACCGGTAGGGCAGCCCCAGCATTTT
CDR3: CASSSIPVGQPQHF

V: TRBV7-3
size: .
D: .
J: TRBJ1-6
DNA: TGTGCCAGCAGCCGTATTCCGGGGGGAGCTTCACCCCTCCACTTT
CDR3: CASSRIPGGASPLHF

V: TRBV5-8
size: .
D: TRBD1
J: TRBJ1-1
DNA: TGTGCCAGCAGCCCGGATTGGACAGGGGGCGCAGGGGCTGAAGCTTTCTTT
CDR3: CASSPDWTGGAGAEAFF

V: TRBV4-1
size: .
D: .
J: TRBJ1-3
DNA: TGCGCCAGCAGCCGTAGTGGGGGTCGCTCTGGAAACACCATATATTTT
CDR3: CASSRSGGRSGNTIYF

V: TRBV18
size: .
D: TRBD1
J: TRBJ2-2
DNA: TGTGCCAGCTCACCCTCAGGGGGCGCGAACACCGGGGAGCTGTTTTTT
CDR3: CASSPSGGANTGELFF

V: TRBV6-5
size: .
D: .
J: TRBJ1-6
DNA: TGTGCCAGCAGTTACTCGATCCTTATTTTGGATTCACCCCTCCACTTT
CDR3: CASSYSILILDSPLHF